The clone carrying this TCR beta chain was found a few times. Its antigen is as yet unknown. This sample stems from a study of identical twins. Overall study findings and caveats: Weaker excess twin sharing was seen among beta out-of-frame sequences. A lower insertion count was a feature of abundant cord blood beta clonotypes, with no such feature in memory repertoires.

Template switching supplied a universal primer site; unique molecular identifiers were carried on the cDNA. TCRdb analysed the 5' RACE reads with MiXCR anew, one entry per CDR3 protein. The sample yields more than 650,000 distinct CDR3 sequences, 5.5% to 6.5% seen once. Germline V gives CDR1 SQVTM, CDR2 ANQGSEA. V lost 6 bases, J lost 7 bases, and 24 bases lay in between. The CDR3 totals 15 residues. The sample was naive T cells sorted from blood. The rearrangement uses TRBV29-1 and TRBJ1-2, with a weak D call TRBD1 (5 bases). The receptor's source is a man aged 18-30 years in good health. CDR3 DNA: TGCAGCGTGGTAGCGGGGCCTCGGCTCGGGCCTGGCTACACCTTC. Translated, it gives CSVVAGPRLGPGYTF.